This T cell receptor beta chain was found in a study of Graves' ophthalmopathy and Graves' hyperthyroidism. The study amplified TCR beta CDR3 regions using RNA transcripts. RT-PCR with HTBI primers came first, then second-round multiplex PCR. TCRdb fed the multiplex PCR reads into MiXCR, producing one record per CDR3 protein. The table lists 660,000 or so distinct CDR3 sequences, over 40% of them singletons. This clonotype has a handful of counts. V gave up 5 bases and J gave up 3 bases; unmatched junction bases: 21. The CDR3 runs 19 residues. Germline V gene sequence: CDR1 SGHNT, CDR2 YENEEA. This chain links TRBV11-3 with TRBJ1-1, with 7 bases lining up with TRBD1. Sequenced input: peripheral blood. This receptor was identified in an adult man with Graves' ophthalmopathy. CDR3 amino acids: CASSEGAADSLGVYTEAFF. In nucleotides, the CDR3 is TGTGCCAGCAGCGAGGGGGCCGCGGACAGTTTGGGAGTGTACACTGAAGCTTTCTTT.